Shown below are 24 T cell receptor beta chains from a single sample sequenced in a study of blood T cell repertoires in COVID-19. TCRdb's copy holds only in-frame clones and misses some; the assay was immunoSEQ multiplex PCR. The repertoire holds about 200,000 clones, with just over 85% as singletons. The sample taken for sequencing was PBMCs or T cells enriched from blood (not recorded which). The receptors here all came from a woman in her 40s with acute COVID-19.

This rearrangement joins TRBV27 to TRBJ2-1; 9 bases are a match to TRBD1. The CDR3 loop spans 15 amino acids. Germline loops: CDR1 MNHEY, CDR2 SMNVEV (reference sequence). The V and J ends lost 3 bases and 5 bases, in that order; junction bases with no gene match: 5. The CDR3, as DNA: TGTGCCAGCAGTTTGGGACAGGGTCCACACAATGAGCAGTTCTTC. This gives the protein CASSLGQGPHNEQFF.

The chain links TRBV18 to TRBJ2-7; D not resolved. Between the trimmed V and J ends, which lost 4 bases and 0 bases, there was a span of 4 bases. The V gene's germline CDR1 is KGHSH and CDR2 LQKENI. The CDR3 covers 12 residues. The CDR3 region has the DNA TGTGCCAGCTCACTCGGCTCCTACGAGCAGTACTTC. Translating gives CASSLGSYEQYF. Variable domain in full (rest from reference TRBV18 and TRBJ2-7): NAGVMQNPRHLVRRRGQEARLRCSPMKGHSHVYWYRQLPEEGLKFMVYLQKENIIDESGMPKERFSAEFPKEGPSILRIQQVVRGDSAAYFCASSLGSYEQYFGPGTRLTVT.

This clone came up once. The chain links TRBV11-2 to TRBJ2-1; weak D call: TRBD1 (5 bases). The CDR3 consists of 13 residues. Germline values: CDR1 SGHAT, CDR2 FQNNGV. Trimming took 6 bases from V and 5 from J, leaving 11 bases between them. CDR3 in amino acids: CASRGQGDNEQFF. DNA of the CDR3: TGTGCCAGCAGAGGTCAGGGCGACAATGAGCAGTTCTTC.

The chain has TRBV7-2 and TRBJ2-5, with 7 bases fitting TRBD2. V shed 0 bases, J shed 9 bases, and the junction held 7 bases outside the gene matches. Germline CDR1 reads SGHTA; CDR2 reads FQGNSA. The CDR3 contains 14 residues. CDR3 nucleotide sequence: TGTGCCAGCAGCTTAGCGGGCGGGAGAGGGGCCCAGTACTTC. This codes for CASSLAGGRGAQYF.

V usage is TRBV28 and J usage is TRBJ2-2; 8 positions agree with TRBD2. Germline CDR1 reads MDHEN; CDR2 reads SYDVKM. V shed 3 bases and J 4 bases; nucleotides not matched to a gene: 1. This CDR3 is built from 14 residues. Here the CDR3 reads CASSFGGGTGELFF. The DNA for the CDR3 is TGTGCCAGCAGTTTCGGGGGGGGCACCGGGGAGCTGTTTTTT. The whole variable domain, filled in from reference TRBV28 and TRBJ2-2, reads DVKVTQSSRYLVKRTGEKVFLECVQDMDHENMFWYRQDPGLGLRLIYFSYDVKMKEKGDIPEGYSVSREKKERFSLILESASTNQTSMYLCASSFGGGTGELFFGEGSRLTVL.

The chain uses TRBV19 and TRBJ2-6; 9 bases agree with TRBD1. The CDR3 sequence is 17 residues long. CDR1 is LNHDA, CDR2 SQIVND, per germline (reference sequence). The V and J ends lost 5 bases and 2 bases, in that order; junction bases with no gene match: 7. CDR3 DNA sequence: TGTGCCAGTAGTTCTACAGGGGGCAGGACTGGGGCCAACGTCCTGACTTTC. It is translated as CASSSTGGRTGANVLTF. Full variable domain (missing parts from reference TRBV19 and TRBJ2-6): DGGITQSPKYLFRKEGQNVTLSCEQNLNHDAMYWYRQDPGQGLRLIYYSQIVNDFQKGDIAEGYSVSREKKESFPLTVTSAQKNPTAFYLCASSSTGGRTGANVLTFGAGSRLTVL.

The rearrangement links TRBV6-1 to TRBJ1-5, with 7 bases fitting TRBD1. The trim removed 3 bases at V and 6 bases at J, leaving 5 bases unmatched. There are 14 residues in the CDR3. CDR1 is MNHNS and CDR2 is SASEGT in the germline V gene. CDR3 residues: CASSETGSGQPQHF. The CDR3 DNA sequence: TGTGCCAGCAGTGAGACAGGGTCCGGTCAGCCCCAGCATTTT.

In its sample, this clone was seen a few times. V usage is TRBV7-2 and J usage is TRBJ2-2, with TRBD2 identical over 8 bases. The J segment lost 4 bases and the V segment lost 5 bases, leaving 9 bases of the junction unmatched. There are 16 residues in the CDR3. Germline CDR1 reads SGHTA; CDR2 reads FQGNSA. This chain's CDR3 is CASSPRQREITGELFF. The CDR3 DNA sequence: TGTGCCAGCAGCCCCCGCCAGCGGGAGATCACCGGGGAGCTGTTTTTT.

The genes are TRBV12-3 or TRBV12-4 and TRBJ1-1; D is ambiguous. The V end was cut by 6 bases, the J end by 1 base, with 9 bases between. CDR3 length equals 13 residues. The CDR3 region is CASSSTTNTEAFF. The CDR3, as DNA: TGTGCCAGCAGCTCCACAACGAACACTGAAGCTTTCTTT.

This clone was seen only a few times. The V call is TRBV7-9, the J call TRBJ2-7; maybe TRBD1 (6 bases). Trimming removed 8 bases at V and 1 base at J, with 15 bases between. CDR1 is SEHNR and CDR2 is FQNEAQ in the germline V gene (reference sequence). The CDR3 runs to 14 residues. CDR3 sequence reads: CASGGPMGSYEQYF. For the CDR3, the DNA is TGTGCCAGCGGGGGCCCCATGGGGTCCTACGAGCAGTACTTC.

The chain has TRBV15 and TRBJ2-6; D ambiguous. V was cut by 1 base and J by 8 bases, with 6 bases left in between. This CDR3 contains 13 residues. CDR1 and CDR2 (germline): LNHNV, YYDKDF (reference sequence). CDR3 coding DNA: TGTGCCACCAGCAGAGTTCCATCCAACGTCCTGACTTTC. This sequence encodes CATSRVPSNVLTF.

The chain employs TRBV16 and TRBJ2-2, with TRBD1 as a possible D gene (6 bases). Germline V gene data show CDR1 as KGHSY and CDR2 as FQNENV. The germline V and J ends were trimmed by 4 bases and 4 bases, with 13 bases remaining between them. The CDR3 is 15 amino acids. The CDR3 region has the DNA TGTGCCAGCAGCCCCTTCCAGGGGACCACCGGGGAGCTGTTTTTT. This sequence encodes CASSPFQGTTGELFF.

This clone occurred once. The rearrangement joins TRBV11-1 to TRBJ2-2; TRBD1 aligns across 8 bases. CDR1 is SGHAT, CDR2 FQDESV, per germline (reference sequence). Trimming removed 3 bases from V and 5 bases from J; junction bases left unmatched: 8. This CDR3 has 16 residues. The CDR3 DNA sequence: TGTGCCAGCAGCTTGGCAGGGGGCGCACGAACCGGGGAGCTGTTTTTT. This translates into CASSLAGGARTGELFF.

The chain has TRBV28 and TRBJ1-5; TRBD1 matches at 9 bases. In germline, CDR1 is MDHEN, CDR2 SYDVKM. The CDR3 loop spans 15 amino acids. J gave up 4 bases and V 2 bases, and 3 bases lay outside the gene matches. Here the CDR3 reads CASSLGDRDNQPQHF. For the CDR3, the DNA is TGTGCCAGCAGTTTAGGGGACAGGGATAATCAGCCCCAGCATTTT.

CDR3 amino acids: CSAGLSRNEQFF. Here the CDR3 DNA reads TGCAGCGCCGGACTATCCCGCAATGAGCAGTTCTTC. The chain links TRBV29-1 to TRBJ2-1, with TRBD2 as a possible D gene (6 bases). Germline V gene sequence: CDR1 SQVTM, CDR2 ANQGSEA. This CDR3 region has 12 residues. V lost 7 bases and J lost 6, with 13 bases in between.

This clone was found a few times. J is TRBJ2-1 and V is TRBV10-1; 7 positions agree with TRBD1. This CDR3 comprises 15 residues. The germline V gene encodes CDR1 WNHNN and CDR2 SYGVQD (reference sequence). The junction had 5 bases not matched to a gene; V was cut back by 6 bases and J by 0 bases. The CDR3 coding sequence is TGCGCCAGCAGCTCGACAGGGATCTCCTACAATGAGCAGTTCTTC. Its protein product is CASSSTGISYNEQFF.

V and J are TRBV7-9 and TRBJ2-5; no clear D gene. This CDR3 contains 14 residues. Trimming cost V 1 base and J 5 bases, with 11 bases left between them. CDR1 SEHNR and CDR2 FQNEAQ come from the germline V gene (reference sequence). The CDR3 spells CASSLGLTVETQYF. The CDR3 DNA reads as TGTGCCAGCAGCTTAGGACTGACGGTGGAGACCCAGTACTTC.

The gene calls are TRBV6-5 and TRBJ1-2; a possible D gene is TRBD1 (6 bases). Germline V lookup: CDR1 MNHEY, CDR2 SVGAGI. Deletions cut 7 bases from V and 4 bases from J, with 16 bases between. The CDR3 is 14 amino acids. CDR3 coding DNA: TGTGCCAGCATCTCCAACAGGGTCGGCTATGGCTACACCTTC. It yields the protein CASISNRVGYGYTF.

This sequence joins TRBV7-9 and TRBJ2-1, with D possibly matching TRBD1 (6 bases). The germline V and J ends were trimmed by 5 bases and 5 bases, with 10 bases remaining between them. CDR3 length: 13 residues. Germline V lookup: CDR1 SEHNR, CDR2 FQNEAQ (reference sequence). The CDR3 loop is CASSANRDNEQFF. CDR3 in DNA: TGTGCCAGCAGCGCGAACAGGGACAATGAGCAGTTCTTC.

The chain recombines TRBV9 with TRBJ1-1; D is perhaps TRBD1 (6 bases). The ends were cut back, 1 base at V and 1 base at J, with 8 bases in the middle. The CDR3 is made up of 14 amino acids. Per germline, CDR1 SGDLS and CDR2 YYNGEE. The CDR3 is CASSVLQGNTEAFF. The CDR3 region has the DNA TGTGCCAGCAGCGTACTACAGGGGAACACTGAAGCTTTCTTT.

The V call is TRBV27, the J call TRBJ2-7, with 9 bases identical to TRBD1. Germline V lookup: CDR1 MNHEY, CDR2 SMNVEV (reference sequence). V lost 5 bases and J lost 5; bases outside the gene matches: 4. This CDR3 has 13 amino acids. CDR3 bases: TGTGCCAGCAGTCTCGGACAGGGGAACGAGCAGTACTTC. Protein: CASSLGQGNEQYF.

V and J are TRBV6-7 and TRBJ1-4; 10 positions match TRBD1. TRBV6-7 is given ORF status, its function remaining uncertain. V lost 6 bases and J lost 6; bases outside the gene matches: 7. There are 15 residues in the CDR3. The CDR3 region has the DNA TGTGCCAGCAGCCTTAGGACAGGGGGGGATGAAAAACTGTTTTTT. Translated, it gives CASSLRTGGDEKLFF.

This clone was detected only a few times. Other DNA sequences in this sample translate to the same CDR3. This rearrangement joins TRBV9 to TRBJ1-5, with 8 bases fitting TRBD1. CDR1 and CDR2 from the germline V gene are SGDLS and YYNGEE. The trim removed 7 bases at V and 5 bases at J, leaving 2 bases unmatched. The length of the CDR3 is 12 residues. In DNA form, the CDR3 reads TGTGCCAGCGGACAGGGTGATCAGCCCCAGCATTTT. This codes for CASGQGDQPQHF.

This clone was detected only a few times. The chain recombines TRBV2 with TRBJ1-5; D gene unclear. This CDR3 has 13 residues. The germline gives CDR1 SNHLY, CDR2 FYNNEI. Trimming cost V 4 bases and J 7 bases, with 11 bases left between them. CDR3 bases: TGTGCCAGCAGTGGGTCGCACCAGCAGCCCCAGCATTTT. It yields the protein CASSGSHQQPQHF. The full variable domain, with the rest looked up from reference TRBV2 and TRBJ1-5, is EPEVTQTPSHQVTQMGQEVILRCVPISNHLYFYWYRQILGQKVEFLVSFYNNEISEKSEIFDDQFSVERPDGSNFTLKIRSTKLEDSAMYFCASSGSHQQPQHFGDGTRLSIL.